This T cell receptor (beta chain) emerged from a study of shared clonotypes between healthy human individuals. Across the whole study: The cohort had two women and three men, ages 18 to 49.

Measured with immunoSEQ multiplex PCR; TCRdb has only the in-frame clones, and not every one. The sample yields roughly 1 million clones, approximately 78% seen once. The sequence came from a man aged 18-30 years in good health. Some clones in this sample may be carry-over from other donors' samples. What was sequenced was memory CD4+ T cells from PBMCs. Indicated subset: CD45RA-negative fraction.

DNA of the CDR3: TGTGCCACCAGCAGAGATGAAGCAGGGACCCGCACCTTC. It is translated as CATSRDEAGTRTF. The chain joins TRBV15 to TRBJ1-2, with D perhaps TRBD1 (5 bases). The ends were cut back, 0 bases at V and 13 bases at J, with 15 bases in the middle. The CDR3 length is 13 residues. Looked up from germline, CDR1 is LNHNV and CDR2 is YYDKDF (reference sequence).